This T cell receptor beta chain was recovered during a study of cytomegalovirus exposure and HLA in healthy donors. Study outcomes and limitations: Testing in vitro showed a few CMV-associated chains specific for CMV antigens. First-cohort TCR clusters were later found to tend to co-occur in the 120 or so validation repertoires. The study designated 150 or so TCR beta chains cytomegalovirus-associated.

The table came from immunoSEQ multiplex PCR; TCRdb's copy has only in-frame clones and leaves some out. The sample consists of 150,000 to 160,000 clones, 75% to 90% of them appearing once. Germline assignment: CDR1 MNHNY and CDR2 SVGAGI (reference sequence). The CDR3 is 13 amino acids. V dropped 10 bases and J dropped 7 bases, with 14 bases sitting between them. This clone appeared a few times. Its antigen remains unidentified. Material: PBMCs. V usage is TRBV6-6 and J usage is TRBJ1-6; no clear D gene. This sequence was found in a man aged 18 to 30 in good health and CMV-seropositive. CDR3 nucleotides: TGTGCCACCTCCGGACTGAACAATTCACCCCTCCACTTT. The encoded protein is CATSGLNNSPLHF.